The rows below give T cell receptor beta chains drawn from one sample of a study of CD8 T cells in ankylosing spondylitis. TCRdb re-derived calls from the 5' RACE reads in MiXCR, one entry per CDR3 protein. The table includes about 540,000 distinct CDR3 sequences, about 13% detected once. Specimen: blood, either unsorted or a sorted T cell fraction (not recorded which). The receptors were gathered from a male donor with ankylosing spondylitis. Both conserved end residues are part of each CDR3. A D gene is named only where the DNA matches it firmly. Part of the rows lack a size; the others show once, few, many or a class for expanded clones.

v_gene,d_gene,j_gene,abundance,CDR3aa,CDR3nt
TRBV20-1,TRBD1,TRBJ1-5,few,CSAGERQGGNQPQHF,TGCAGTGCTGGGGAGAGACAGGGTGGCAATCAGCCCCAGCATTTT
TRBV19,.,TRBJ1-5,.,CASSPAGPRSNQPQHF,TGTGCCAGTAGTCCAGCCGGGCCACGGAGCAATCAGCCCCAGCATTTT
TRBV18,.,TRBJ2-2,.,CASSGLNTGELFF,TGTGCCAGCTCAGGGCTGAACACCGGGGAGCTGTTTTTT
TRBV5-1,TRBD2,TRBJ2-1,.,CASSFSTSGRVGEQFF,TGCGCCAGCAGTTTTTCAACTAGCGGGAGGGTCGGAGAGCAGTTCTTC
TRBV28,.,TRBJ1-5,few,CASSLLSGGNQPQHF,TGTGCCAGCAGTTTATTGTCAGGAGGAAATCAGCCCCAGCATTTT
TRBV10-3,TRBD2,TRBJ2-1,few,CAISESSGRSYNEQFF,TGTGCCATCAGTGAATCTAGCGGGAGGTCCTACAATGAGCAGTTCTTC
TRBV3-1,.,TRBJ1-1,.,CASSRMSGRGTEAFF,TGTGCCAGCAGCCGGATGAGTGGGCGGGGAACTGAAGCTTTCTTT
TRBV12-3/TRBV12-4,.,TRBJ2-4,many,CASSSEGGGRAKNIQYF,TGTGCCAGCAGCTCCGAAGGAGGGGGGAGGGCCAAAAACATTCAGTACTTC
TRBV15,.,TRBJ1-2,few,CATSRGSDYYGYTF,TGTGCCACCAGCAGAGGTTCGGACTACTATGGCTACACCTTC
TRBV7-9,.,TRBJ1-4,many,CASSFRGKNEKLFF,TGTGCCAGCAGCTTCAGGGGAAAGAATGAAAAACTGTTTTTT
TRBV10-2,.,TRBJ2-3,few,CASTPRKSDTQYF,TGCGCCAGCACACCGAGGAAATCAGATACGCAGTATTTT
TRBV29-1,.,TRBJ2-7,many,CSVVTSYEQYF,TGCAGCGTTGTTACCTCCTACGAGCAGTACTTC
TRBV5-1,TRBD2,TRBJ2-1,many,CASRGLAGMDEQFF,TGCGCCAGCAGGGGACTAGCGGGAATGGATGAGCAGTTCTTC
TRBV5-1,TRBD2,TRBJ2-1,few,CASSWGLANEQFF,TGCGCCAGCAGCTGGGGACTAGCGAATGAGCAGTTCTTC
TRBV20-1,.,TRBJ2-1,.,CSATGHYNEQFF,TGCAGTGCTACGGGCCATTACAATGAGCAGTTCTTC
TRBV14,.,TRBJ2-6,.,CASSAIQVSGANVLTF,TGTGCCAGCAGTGCAATCCAGGTCTCTGGGGCCAACGTCCTGACTTTC
TRBV5-5,.,TRBJ2-3,.,CASSGWDSPQYF,TGTGCCAGCAGCGGCTGGGACTCTCCCCAGTATTTT
TRBV5-1,TRBD1,TRBJ2-7,few,CASSLVGGNGYEQYF,TGCGCCAGCAGCTTGGTAGGGGGCAATGGCTACGAGCAGTACTTC
TRBV10-3,TRBD2,TRBJ2-4,few,CAISPSGTSGRRANIQYF,TGTGCCATCAGTCCGTCCGGGACTAGCGGGAGGAGGGCGAACATTCAGTACTTC
TRBV7-2,.,TRBJ1-2,.,CASSYNDGAYGYTF,TGTGCCAGCAGCTATAACGACGGTGCCTATGGCTACACCTTC
TRBV5-1,.,TRBJ2-2,.,CASSPLQTNTGELFF,TGCGCCAGCAGCCCTTTACAAACGAACACCGGGGAGCTGTTTTTT
TRBV12-3/TRBV12-4,TRBD2,TRBJ2-1,.,CASRKGTSGREHDEQFF,TGTGCCAGCAGGAAAGGGACTAGCGGGAGGGAGCACGATGAGCAGTTCTTC
TRBV7-2,.,TRBJ2-7,.,CASSLVVGGYEQYF,TGTGCCAGCAGCTTAGTAGTAGGGGGCTACGAGCAGTACTTC
TRBV20-1,.,TRBJ1-2,.,CSARVAGFNYGYTF,TGCAGTGCTAGAGTGGCAGGCTTTAACTATGGCTACACCTTC
TRBV6-5,.,TRBJ2-7,few,CASSFQTFYEQYF,TGTGCCAGCAGTTTCCAGACATTCTACGAGCAGTACTTC
TRBV15,TRBD1,TRBJ1-6,.,CATSRLQGAFLHF,TGTGCCACCAGCAGATTACAGGGGGCCTTCCTCCACTTT
TRBV27,TRBD1,TRBJ2-5,.,CASSMTGELRGTQYF,TGTGCCAGCAGTATGACAGGGGAACTCCGGGGGACCCAGTACTTC
TRBV7-8,TRBD2,TRBJ2-7,.,CASSQSQRLAEGEQYF,TGTGCCAGCAGCCAAAGCCAGAGACTAGCGGAGGGCGAGCAGTACTTC
TRBV12-3/TRBV12-4,.,TRBJ2-5,few,CASSFVNQYF,TGTGCCAGCAGTTTTGTCAACCAGTACTTC
TRBV29-1,.,TRBJ1-1,.,CSVAAAGRPALRGTEAFF,TGCAGCGTTGCCGCGGCCGGACGGCCGGCCTTGCGGGGCACTGAAGCTTTCTTT
TRBV29-1,.,TRBJ2-5,.,CSAEGVSETQYF,TGCAGCGCCGAGGGGGTGAGCGAGACCCAGTACTTC
TRBV5-1,.,TRBJ2-4,.,CASSLFLTGGENIQYF,TGCGCCAGCAGCTTGTTCCTAACAGGAGGGGAAAACATTCAGTACTTC
TRBV7-9,TRBD1,TRBJ1-2,.,CASSFAAGTGGYGYTF,TGTGCCAGCAGCTTCGCGGCGGGGACAGGGGGGTATGGCTACACCTTC
TRBV2,.,TRBJ2-5,.,CATSGPPRGETQYF,TGTGCCACCTCGGGCCCTCCGCGAGGGGAGACCCAGTACTTC
TRBV24-1,TRBD1,TRBJ2-1,many,CATSDPGQGIHNEQFF,TGTGCCACCAGTGACCCGGGACAGGGGATCCACAATGAGCAGTTCTTC
TRBV7-9,TRBD1,TRBJ1-2,.,CASSLSRTGGTYGYTF,TGTGCCAGCAGCTTATCCAGAACAGGGGGTACCTATGGCTACACCTTC
TRBV6-1,.,TRBJ2-7,.,CASSEGPFYEQYF,TGTGCCAGCAGTGAAGGGCCATTCTACGAGCAGTACTTC
TRBV20-1,.,TRBJ1-1,few,CSVQLQGMNTEAFF,TGCAGTGTCCAGCTACAGGGAATGAACACTGAAGCTTTCTTT
TRBV4-2,TRBD1,TRBJ1-1,many,CASSHTGGNTEAFF,TGTGCCAGCAGCCATACAGGGGGCAACACTGAAGCTTTCTTT
TRBV6-1,.,TRBJ1-5,few,CASRPGQYSNQPQHF,TGTGCCAGCAGACCTGGACAATATAGCAATCAGCCCCAGCATTTT
TRBV27,.,TRBJ1-1,.,CASSFLGSEAFF,TGTGCCAGCAGTTTTCTTGGGTCTGAAGCTTTCTTT
TRBV5-1,TRBD1,TRBJ1-5,few,CASSLEQGAFKNQPQHF,TGCGCCAGCAGCTTAGAACAGGGGGCGTTTAAGAATCAGCCCCAGCATTTT
TRBV9,.,TRBJ2-7,many,CASSVAQESGTRTSFGDEQYF,TGTGCCAGCAGCGTAGCTCAAGAGTCGGGGACGCGAACGTCGTTCGGGGACGAGCAGTACTTC
TRBV5-1,TRBD1,TRBJ1-1,many,CASSFRGDGTEAFF,TGCGCCAGCAGCTTCAGGGGGGACGGCACTGAAGCTTTCTTT
TRBV6-1,TRBD2,TRBJ2-3,few,CASSRAGGKDTQYF,TGTGCCAGCAGTAGGGCGGGAGGGAAAGATACGCAGTATTTT
TRBV18,.,TRBJ1-1,.,CASSPNAGGTEAFF,TGTGCCAGCTCACCGAATGCGGGGGGCACTGAAGCTTTCTTT
TRBV12-3/TRBV12-4,.,TRBJ1-1,many,CASSLGQQFEAFF,TGTGCCAGCAGCCTAGGACAGCAGTTTGAAGCTTTCTTT
TRBV10-3,.,TRBJ1-1,.,CAISPQPGQSMNTEAFF,TGTGCCATCAGTCCACAACCCGGACAGAGCATGAACACTGAAGCTTTCTTT
TRBV24-1,TRBD2,TRBJ2-1,few,CATSSGLARGSINEQFF,TGTGCCACCAGTTCAGGACTAGCGCGAGGGTCTATCAATGAGCAGTTCTTC
TRBV20-1,.,TRBJ2-3,.,CSASPGPRVHTQYF,TGCAGTGCTAGTCCCGGACCCCGTGTTCATACGCAGTATTTT
TRBV3-1,.,TRBJ2-1,.,CASSPIWGGSYNEQFF,TGTGCCAGCAGCCCCATATGGGGAGGATCGTACAATGAGCAGTTCTTC
TRBV27,.,TRBJ1-2,few,CASSFTGNYGYTF,TGTGCCAGCAGTTTTACCGGGAACTATGGCTACACCTTC
TRBV7-9,.,TRBJ1-4,many,CASSGSPGGADEKLFF,TGTGCCAGCAGCGGGAGTCCCGGGGGCGCGGATGAAAAACTGTTTTTT